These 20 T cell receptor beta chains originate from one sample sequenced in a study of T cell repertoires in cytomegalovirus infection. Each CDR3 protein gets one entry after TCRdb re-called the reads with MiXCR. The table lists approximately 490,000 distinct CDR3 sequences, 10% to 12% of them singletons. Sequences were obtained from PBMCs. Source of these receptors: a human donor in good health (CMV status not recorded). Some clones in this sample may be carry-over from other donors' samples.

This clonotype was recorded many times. Written as DNA, the CDR3 is TGTGCCAGCAGCCACGGACTGGACACCGGGGAGCTGTTTTTT. Its protein is CASSHGLDTGELFF. The chain carries TRBV5-6 and TRBJ2-2; tentatively, D is TRBD2 (5 bases). From germline, CDR1 is SGHDT and CDR2 YYEEEE. This CDR3 is 14 amino acids long. V was pared by 4 bases and J by 3 bases, with 10 bases between.

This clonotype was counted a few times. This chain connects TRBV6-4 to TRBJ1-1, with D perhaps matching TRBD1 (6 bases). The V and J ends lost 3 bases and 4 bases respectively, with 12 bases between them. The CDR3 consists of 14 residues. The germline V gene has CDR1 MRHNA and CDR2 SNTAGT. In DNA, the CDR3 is TGTGCCAGCAGTGAATCCACAGGGCGCACTGAAGCTTTCTTT. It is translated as CASSESTGRTEAFF.

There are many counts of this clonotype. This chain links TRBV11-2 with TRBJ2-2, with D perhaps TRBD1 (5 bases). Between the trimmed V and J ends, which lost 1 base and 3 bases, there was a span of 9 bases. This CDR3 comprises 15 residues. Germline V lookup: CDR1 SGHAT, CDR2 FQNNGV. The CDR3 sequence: CASSLGQTYTGELFF. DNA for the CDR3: TGTGCCAGCAGCTTAGGACAGACCTACACCGGGGAGCTGTTTTTT.

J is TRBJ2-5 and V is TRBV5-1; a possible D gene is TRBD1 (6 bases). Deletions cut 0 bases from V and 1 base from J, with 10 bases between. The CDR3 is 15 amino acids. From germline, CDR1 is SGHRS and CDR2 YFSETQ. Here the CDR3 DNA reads TGCGCCAGCAGCTTGGGGGGGCCCACCCAAGAGACCCAGTACTTC. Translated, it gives CASSLGGPTQETQYF. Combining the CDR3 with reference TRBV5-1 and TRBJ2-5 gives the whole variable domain KAGVTQTPRYLIKTRGQQVTLSCSPISGHRSVSWYQQTPGQGLQFLFEYFSETQRNKGNFPGRFSGRQFSNSRSEMNVSTLELGDSALYLCASSLGGPTQETQYFGPGTRLLVL.

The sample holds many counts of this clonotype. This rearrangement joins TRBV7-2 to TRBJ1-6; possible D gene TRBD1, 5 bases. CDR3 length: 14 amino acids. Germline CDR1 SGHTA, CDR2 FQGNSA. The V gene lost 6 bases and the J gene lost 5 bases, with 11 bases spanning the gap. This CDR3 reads CASRRDFHNSPLHF. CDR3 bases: TGTGCCAGCAGGCGGGACTTTCATAATTCACCCCTCCACTTT.

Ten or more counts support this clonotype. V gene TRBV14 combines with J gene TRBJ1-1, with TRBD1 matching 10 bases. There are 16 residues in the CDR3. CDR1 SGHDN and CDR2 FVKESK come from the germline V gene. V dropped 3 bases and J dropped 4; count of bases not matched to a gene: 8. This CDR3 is CASSHTRQGAVTEAFF. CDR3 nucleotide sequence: TGTGCCAGCAGCCACACCAGACAGGGGGCAGTCACTGAAGCTTTCTTT.

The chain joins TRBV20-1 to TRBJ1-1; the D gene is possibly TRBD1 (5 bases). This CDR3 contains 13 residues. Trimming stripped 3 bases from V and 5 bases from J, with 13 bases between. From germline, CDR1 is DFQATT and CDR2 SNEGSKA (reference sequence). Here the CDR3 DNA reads TGCAGTGCTAGGCTGAGGGGCCGGACTGAAGCTTTCTTT. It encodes CSARLRGRTEAFF.

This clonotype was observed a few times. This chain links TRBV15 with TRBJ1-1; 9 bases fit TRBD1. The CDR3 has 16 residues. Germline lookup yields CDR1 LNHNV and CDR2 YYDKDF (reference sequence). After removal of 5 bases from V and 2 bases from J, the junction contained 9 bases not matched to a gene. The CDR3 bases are TGTGCCACCAGCCGCGGGACAGGGAAGGGAAACACTGAAGCTTTCTTT. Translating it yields CATSRGTGKGNTEAFF.

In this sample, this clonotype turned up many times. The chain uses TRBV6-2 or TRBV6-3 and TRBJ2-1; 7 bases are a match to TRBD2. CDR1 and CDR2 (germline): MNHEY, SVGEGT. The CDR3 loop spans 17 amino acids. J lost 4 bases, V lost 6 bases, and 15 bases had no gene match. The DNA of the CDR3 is TGTGCCAGCAGACCCCGGACTAGAGGAGGGAAATACAATGAGCAGTTCTTC. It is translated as CASRPRTRGGKYNEQFF.

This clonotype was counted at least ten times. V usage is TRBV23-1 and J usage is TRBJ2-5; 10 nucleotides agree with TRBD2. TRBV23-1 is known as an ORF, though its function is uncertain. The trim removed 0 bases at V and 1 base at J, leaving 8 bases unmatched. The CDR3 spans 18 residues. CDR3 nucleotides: TGCGCCAGCAGTCAATCGAGGTCTAGCGGGGGCCCCCAAGAGACCCAGTACTTC. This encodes CASSQSRSSGGPQETQYF.

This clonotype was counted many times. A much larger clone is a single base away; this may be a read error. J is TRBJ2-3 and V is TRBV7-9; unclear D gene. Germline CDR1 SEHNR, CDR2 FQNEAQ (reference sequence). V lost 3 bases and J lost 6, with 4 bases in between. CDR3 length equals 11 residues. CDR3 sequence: CASSFQDTQYF. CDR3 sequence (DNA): TGTGCCAGCAGCTTTCAGGATACGCAGTATTTT.

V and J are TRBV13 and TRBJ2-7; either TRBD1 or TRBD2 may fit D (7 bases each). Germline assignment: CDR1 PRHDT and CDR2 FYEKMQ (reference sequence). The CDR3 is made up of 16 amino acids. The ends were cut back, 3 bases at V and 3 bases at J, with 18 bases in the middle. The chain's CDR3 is CASSFGDGRGLYEQYF. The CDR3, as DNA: TGTGCCAGCAGCTTTGGGGATGGGAGGGGGCTCTACGAGCAGTACTTC. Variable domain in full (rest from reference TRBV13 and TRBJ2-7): AAGVIQSPRHLIKEKRETATLKCYPIPRHDTVYWYQQGPGQDPQFLISFYEKMQSDKGSIPDRFSAQQFSDYHSELNMSSLELGDSALYFCASSFGDGRGLYEQYFGPGTRLTVT.

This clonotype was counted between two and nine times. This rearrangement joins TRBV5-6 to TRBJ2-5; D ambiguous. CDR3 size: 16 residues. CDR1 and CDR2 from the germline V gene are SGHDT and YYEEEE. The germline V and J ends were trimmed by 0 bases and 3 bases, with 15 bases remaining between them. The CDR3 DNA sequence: TGTGCCAGCAGCTTGGTGACGAGTGCCCACAAAGAGACCCAGTACTTC. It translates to CASSLVTSAHKETQYF.

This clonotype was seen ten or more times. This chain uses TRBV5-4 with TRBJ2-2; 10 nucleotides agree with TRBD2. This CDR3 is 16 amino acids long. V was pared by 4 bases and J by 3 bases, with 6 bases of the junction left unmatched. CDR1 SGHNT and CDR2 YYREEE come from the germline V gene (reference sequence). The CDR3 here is CASSPGLAEYTGELFF. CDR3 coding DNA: TGTGCCAGCAGCCCCGGACTAGCGGAGTACACCGGGGAGCTGTTTTTT.

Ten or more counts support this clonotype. The CDR3 DNA reads TGTGCCAGCAGCTTACGAGCGGCGGTAGATGAGCAGTTCTTC. Protein product: CASSLRAAVDEQFF. The chain couples TRBV7-3 to TRBJ2-1; the D gene is possibly TRBD2 (5 bases). Germline V gene lookup returns CDR1 SGHTA and CDR2 FQGTGA. CDR3 length equals 14 residues. The V and J ends lost 2 bases and 8 bases respectively, with 13 bases between them.

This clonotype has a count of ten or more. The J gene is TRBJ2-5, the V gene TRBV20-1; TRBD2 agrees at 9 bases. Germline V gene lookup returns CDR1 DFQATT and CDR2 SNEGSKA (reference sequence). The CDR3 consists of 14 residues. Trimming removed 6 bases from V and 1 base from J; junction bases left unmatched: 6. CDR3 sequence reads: CSAADSGSQETQYF. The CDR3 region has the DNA TGCAGTGCCGCCGATAGCGGGAGCCAAGAGACCCAGTACTTC.

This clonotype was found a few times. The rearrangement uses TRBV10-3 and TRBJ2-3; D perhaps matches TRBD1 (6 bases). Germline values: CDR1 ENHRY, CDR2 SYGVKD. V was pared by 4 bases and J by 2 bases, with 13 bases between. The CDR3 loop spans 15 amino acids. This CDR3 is CAISAQDRTTDTQYF. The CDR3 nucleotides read TGTGCCATCAGTGCTCAGGACAGAACCACAGATACGCAGTATTTT.

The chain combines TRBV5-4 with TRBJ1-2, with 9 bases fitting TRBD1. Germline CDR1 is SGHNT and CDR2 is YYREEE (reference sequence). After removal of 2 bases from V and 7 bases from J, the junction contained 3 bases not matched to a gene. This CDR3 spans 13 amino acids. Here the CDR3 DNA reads TGTGCCAGCAGCTTAACAGGGGGCGCTGGCTACACCTTC. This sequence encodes CASSLTGGAGYTF.

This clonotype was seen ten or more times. The CDR3 loop is CASSLAGAPTYNEQFF. The CDR3 nucleotides read TGTGCCAGCAGCTTGGCCGGTGCCCCCACCTACAATGAGCAGTTCTTC. V gene TRBV5-4 combines with J gene TRBJ2-1, with D unresolved. Germline CDR1 SGHNT, CDR2 YYREEE (reference sequence). Trimming removed 0 bases at V and 2 bases at J, with 12 bases between. This CDR3 region has 16 residues.

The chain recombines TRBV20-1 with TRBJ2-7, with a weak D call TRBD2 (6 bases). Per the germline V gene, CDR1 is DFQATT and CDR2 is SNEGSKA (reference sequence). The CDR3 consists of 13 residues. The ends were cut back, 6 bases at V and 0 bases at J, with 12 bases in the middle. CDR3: CSANSGTSYEQYF. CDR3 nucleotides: TGCAGTGCCAATAGCGGAACCTCCTACGAGCAGTACTTC.